The rows below give T cell receptor beta chains drawn from one sample of a study of cytomegalovirus exposure and HLA in healthy donors. Assay: immunoSEQ multiplex PCR; the TCRdb copy retains only in-frame clones and omits some. Among 85,000 to 90,000 clones listed, 85% were seen once. Sequencing input: PBMCs. The receptors come from a man in his forties in good health and CMV-seropositive. Each CDR3 is given with its conserved first and last residue.

J gene	V gene	CDR3 protein
TRBJ1-2	TRBV7-3	CASSLNRGGDYGYTF
TRBJ1-5	TRBV6-5	CASSSTGVGGQPQHF
TRBJ2-3	TRBV6-1	CASSESGLGSTDTQYF
TRBJ2-3	TRBV11-1	CASSYREGADTQYF
TRBJ2-4	TRBV2	CASTPPGTGLGKNIQYF
TRBJ2-7	TRBV27	CASSLYLGTGNDEQYF
TRBJ2-6	TRBV11-2	CASSLRGAGANVLTF
TRBJ2-1	TRBV5-1	CASGQGRNNNEQFF
TRBJ2-7	TRBV9	CASSKQGFGSYEQYF
TRBJ1-1	TRBV6-1	CASSAGIWNTEAFF
NA	TRBV4-1	CASSQDMSYEQYF
TRBJ2-1	TRBV5-5	CASSLLQGEQFF
TRBJ2-7	TRBV19	CASSISGTSGNEQYF
TRBJ2-6	TRBV18	CASSPPAGGISGANVLTF
TRBJ2-3	TRBV28	CASSSGTAGHWNTQYF
TRBJ2-1	TRBV6-1	CASRTWYNEQFF
TRBJ2-5	TRBV6-1	CASSELLIIRGGREQYF
TRBJ2-5	TRBV6-1	CATRGPGETQYF
TRBJ1-2	TRBV5-1	CASSLAQAGSYGYTF
TRBJ2-1	TRBV5-1	CASSLPGTSGDRKFF
TRBJ2-3	TRBV19	CASAVRDTQYF
TRBJ2-7	TRBV7-9	CASRVDGSSYEQYF
TRBJ1-2	TRBV5-4	CASSLVVRGGRGYTF
TRBJ2-7	TRBV28	CASSLFAGEDEQYF
TRBJ2-1	TRBV19	CASSMGQNYNEQFF
TRBJ2-5	TRBV29-1	CSAPTTSGGAGTQYF
TRBJ2-1	TRBV2	CASTGTRIPHEQFF
TRBJ2-7	TRBV10-1	CASSESLGGYEQYF
TRBJ1-2	TRBV28	CASGQAANYGYTF
TRBJ2-1	TRBV9	CASSVGAGGGYNEQFF
TRBJ2-3	TRBV15	CATSSRGVWTVMVLEDTQYF
TRBJ1-2	TRBV6-1	CASREKGDPGGGGYTF
TRBJ1-1	TRBV5-1	CASSLVRGNTEAFF
TRBJ2-3	TRBV5-8	CASSFSGRGTDTQYF
TRBJ1-1	TRBV5-4	CASSLWTGGSSEAFF
TRBJ2-3	TRBV6-1	CASSEGLSGGQDTQYF
TRBJ2-7	TRBV10-3	CAIGQTGAEMREQYF
TRBJ2-5	TRBV6-1	CASSDFRTGTGEQETQYF
TRBJ2-5	TRBV29-1	CSASGGETQYF
TRBJ1-6	TRBV4-1	CASSQVQSYNSPLHF
TRBJ2-1	TRBV20-1	CSAINRDEQFF
TRBJ2-1	TRBV5-6	CASSLRNTYDNEQFF
TRBJ2-3	TRBV12-5	CASGLVRSSGLDTQYF